The 13 T cell receptor beta chains below were found in one sample sequenced in a study of brain T cells in children with intractable seizures. Sequenced by immunoSEQ multiplex PCR; TCRdb stores in-frame clones only, minus some. The table has approximately 110,000 clones, under 95% seen once; the top ten hold 3.8%. This material consisted of peripheral blood, taken at surgery. The receptor source for this set is a boy younger than two with hemimegalencephaly and intractable seizures.

This chain links TRBV27 with TRBJ1-2; maybe TRBD1 (6 bases). Germline loops: CDR1 MNHEY, CDR2 SMNVEV (reference sequence). This CDR3 spans 15 amino acids. The germline V and J ends were trimmed by 2 bases and 6 bases, with 16 bases remaining between them. This CDR3 reads CASSLGGQGGDGYTF. DNA of the CDR3: TGTGCCAGCAGTTTAGGGGGGCAGGGTGGAGATGGCTACACCTTC.

This rearrangement joins TRBV7-9 to TRBJ1-1, with D uncertain. The CDR3 is 13 amino acids. Deletions cut 2 bases from V and 1 base from J, with 5 bases between. CDR1 and CDR2 from the germline V gene are SEHNR and FQNEAQ (reference sequence). The CDR3 loop is CASSLQANTEAFF. As DNA, the CDR3 is TGTGCCAGCAGCTTACAGGCGAACACTGAAGCTTTCTTT.

The J gene is TRBJ1-4, the V gene TRBV19; D unclear. This CDR3 is built from 15 residues. The germline V gene has CDR1 LNHDA and CDR2 SQIVND (reference sequence). Trimming took off 6 bases at V and 0 bases at J, with 11 bases between the two ends. CDR3 coding DNA: TGTGCCAGTAGAGCCTTTAGGGCAACTAATGAAAAACTGTTTTTT. Protein sequence: CASRAFRATNEKLFF.

This chain connects TRBV19 to TRBJ2-2; 10 bases align to TRBD2. The CDR3 runs 15 residues. Germline CDR1 LNHDA, CDR2 SQIVND (reference sequence). The ends lost 9 bases at V and 0 bases at J; junction bases unmatched: 4. CDR3: CASRSGRTNTGELFF. Written as DNA, the CDR3 is TGTGCCAGCCGTAGCGGGAGGACGAACACCGGGGAGCTGTTTTTT.

The CDR3 DNA follows: TGTGCCAGCAGTTCACTAGCGGGAGGAAACATTCAGTACTTC. It specifies CASSSLAGGNIQYF. The chain is built from TRBV3-1 (or the pseudogene TRBV3-2) and TRBJ2-4; 12 nucleotides match TRBD2. CDR1 LGHDT and CDR2 YNNKEL come from the germline V gene (reference sequence). The CDR3 consists of 14 residues. Trimming took 6 bases from V and 6 from J; bases not matched to a gene: 3.

This chain uses TRBV4-3 with TRBJ2-7; maybe TRBD1 (5 bases). CDR3 length: 14 residues. Looked up from germline, CDR1 is LGHNA and CDR2 is YSLEER. Trimming stripped 0 bases from V and 4 bases from J, with 10 bases between. In DNA form, the CDR3 reads TGCGCCAGCAGCCAAGACAGGGTTCGGTACGAGCAGTACTTC. Protein: CASSQDRVRYEQYF.

V gene TRBV27 combines with J gene TRBJ1-5; D gene unclear. This CDR3 spans 18 amino acids. Germline values: CDR1 MNHEY, CDR2 SMNVEV (reference sequence). V was clipped by 5 bases and J by 0 bases, with 20 bases between them. For the CDR3, the DNA is TGTGCCAGCAGTCCCTTACCCGTGAGATTCTATAGCAATCAGCCCCAGCATTTT. It specifies CASSPLPVRFYSNQPQHF.

The chain combines TRBV15 with TRBJ2-1, with TRBD2 matching over 8 bases. The germline gives CDR1 LNHNV, CDR2 YYDKDF (reference sequence). With V trimmed by 1 base and J by 5 bases, 4 bases remained unmatched. This CDR3 comprises 15 residues. The CDR3 region is CATSRAGGSDNEQFF. The CDR3 region has the DNA TGTGCCACCAGCAGAGCGGGGGGGTCGGACAATGAGCAGTTCTTC. Combining the CDR3 with reference TRBV15 and TRBJ2-1 gives the whole variable domain DAMVIQNPRYQVTQFGKPVTLSCSQTLNHNVMYWYQQKSSQAPKLLFHYYDKDFNNEADTPDNFQSRRPNTSFCFLDIRSPGLGDTAMYLCATSRAGGSDNEQFFGPGTRLTVL.

This sequence joins TRBV19 and TRBJ1-2; D gene unclear. CDR3 size: 14 residues. Looked up from germline, CDR1 is LNHDA and CDR2 is SQIVND (reference sequence). V dropped 3 bases and J dropped 4 bases, with 12 bases sitting between them. The CDR3 bases are TGTGCCAGTAGTATGGGCGGCGGTTTCTATGGCTACACCTTC. Encoded protein: CASSMGGGFYGYTF.

The chain recombines TRBV19 with TRBJ1-1, with D unclear. Germline V gives CDR1 LNHDA, CDR2 SQIVND (reference sequence). The CDR3 length is 13 residues. The V gene lost 7 bases and the J gene lost 5 bases, with 14 bases spanning the gap. CDR3 in amino acids: CASTPEGVTEAFF. CDR3 DNA sequence: TGTGCCAGTACCCCGGAGGGAGTGACTGAAGCTTTCTTT.

This chain connects TRBV3-1 (or the pseudogene TRBV3-2) to TRBJ2-5; D is unresolved. The germline V gene encodes CDR1 LGHDT and CDR2 YNNKEL (reference sequence). V shed 0 bases and J shed 5 bases, with 16 bases lying between them. The CDR3 runs 16 residues. DNA for the CDR3: TGTGCCAGCAGCCAAGACGGGCTTTATGACTTCGAGACCCAGTACTTC. Protein product: CASSQDGLYDFETQYF.

Only one count was recorded for this clone. The chain links TRBV3-1 (or the pseudogene TRBV3-2) to TRBJ2-7; 14 bases line up with TRBD2. CDR1 and CDR2 from the germline V gene are LGHDT and YNNKEL (reference sequence). This CDR3 comprises 18 residues. The J segment lost 2 bases and the V segment lost 4 bases, leaving 10 bases of the junction unmatched. CDR3 in amino acids: CASSRQAGGLAGAYEQYF. As DNA, the CDR3 is TGTGCCAGCAGCCGACAGGCAGGGGGACTAGCGGGGGCCTACGAGCAGTACTTC.

The chain employs TRBV6-6 and TRBJ2-1; 10 nucleotides align to TRBD1. Trimming removed 4 bases from V and 3 bases from J; junction bases left unmatched: 0. Germline CDR1 and CDR2: MNHNY and SVGAGI (reference sequence). There are 14 residues in the CDR3. DNA for the CDR3: TGTGCCAGCAGTTGGACAGGGGGCTACAATGAGCAGTTCTTC. Translated: CASSWTGGYNEQFF.